What follows is one T cell receptor beta chain and its context. In the original workflow: Using reference gene primer amplification, nucleated cell counts were estimated. The assay was immunoSEQ multiplex PCR, and TCRdb's table has in-frame clones only and misses some. D and trimming were read from the DNA, whereas the V and J calls and clone size are those reported in that table. The profile shows 210,000 or so clones, 80% to 90% of them singletons. The V end lost 2 bases, the J end lost 6 bases, and 9 bases lay between the germline ends. In germline, CDR1 is KGHDR, CDR2 SFDVKD. This CDR3 contains 13 residues. The source of the sample is a study of blood T cell repertoires in COVID-19. The overall study: Acute-phase and convalescent COVID-19 samples originated in the United States, Italy and Spain. PBMCs, B-cell-depleted T cells, or T cells were the source of the cDNA or gDNA that made up the material.

The receptor comes from a woman aged 45-60 years with active or convalescent COVID-19. The sample comprised peripheral blood. The chain joins TRBV24-1 to TRBJ1-2, with D possibly being TRBD1 (6 bases). CDR3 sequence (DNA): TGTGCCACCAGTGATTCCCCAGGGGATGGCTACACCTTC. This gives the protein CATSDSPGDGYTF.